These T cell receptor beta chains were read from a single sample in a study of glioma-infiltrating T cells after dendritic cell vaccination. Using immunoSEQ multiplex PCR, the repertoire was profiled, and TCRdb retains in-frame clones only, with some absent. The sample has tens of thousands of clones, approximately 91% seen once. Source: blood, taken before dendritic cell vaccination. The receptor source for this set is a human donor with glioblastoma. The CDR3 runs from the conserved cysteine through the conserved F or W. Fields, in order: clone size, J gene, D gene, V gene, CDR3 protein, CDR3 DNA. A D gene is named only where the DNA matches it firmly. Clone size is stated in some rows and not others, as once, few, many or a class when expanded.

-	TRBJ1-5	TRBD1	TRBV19	CASGQAEGQPQHF	TGTGCCAGTGGACAGGCTGAAGGGCAGCCCCAGCATTTT
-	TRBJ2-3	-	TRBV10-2	CASSDAGATRDTQYF	TGCGCCAGCAGTGATGCAGGGGCCACTCGGGATACGCAGTATTTT
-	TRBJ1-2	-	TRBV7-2	CASSLMQGSYGYTF	TGTGCCAGCAGCTTAATGCAGGGAAGCTATGGCTACACCTTC
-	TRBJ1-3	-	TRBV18	CASSPQQSSGNTIYF	TGTGCCAGCTCACCACAACAGAGCTCTGGAAACACCATATATTTT
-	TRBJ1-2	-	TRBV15	CATSRDHGESYGYTF	TGTGCCACCAGCAGAGATCACGGGGAAAGTTATGGCTACACCTTC
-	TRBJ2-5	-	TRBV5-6	CASSLTRASAYQETQYF	TGTGCCAGCAGCTTAACAAGGGCTAGCGCGTACCAAGAGACCCAGTACTTC
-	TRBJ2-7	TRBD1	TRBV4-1	CASSQAFRDSPYEQYF	TGCGCCAGCAGCCAAGCTTTCCGGGACAGCCCCTACGAGCAGTACTTC
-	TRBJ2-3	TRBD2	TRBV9	CASSVDAGGGTDTQYF	TGTGCCAGCAGCGTAGACGCGGGAGGGGGCACAGATACGCAGTATTTT
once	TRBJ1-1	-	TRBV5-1	CASSQKAVNTEAFF	TGCGCCAGCAGCCAAAAAGCGGTGAACACTGAAGCTTTCTTT
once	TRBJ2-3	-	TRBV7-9	CASSLLGGDTQYF	TGTGCCAGCAGCTTATTGGGGGGTGATACGCAGTATTTT
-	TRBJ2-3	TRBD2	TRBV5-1	CASSRASGGYTDTQYF	TGCGCCAGCAGCAGGGCTAGCGGGGGGTACACAGATACGCAGTATTTT
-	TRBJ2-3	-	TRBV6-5	CASAVTGTLFQYF	TGTGCCAGCGCTGTGACCGGGACTCTCTTTCAGTATTTT
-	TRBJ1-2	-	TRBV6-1	CASSGYTGLGAGYTF	TGTGCCAGCAGTGGTTACACCGGATTGGGGGCTGGCTACACCTTC
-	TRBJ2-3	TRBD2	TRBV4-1	CASSQETSWGGDTQYF	TGCGCCAGCAGCCAAGAGACTAGCTGGGGGGGAGATACGCAGTATTTT
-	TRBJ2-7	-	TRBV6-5	CASNLERAYEQYF	TGTGCCAGCAACCTCGAGAGGGCCTACGAGCAGTACTTC
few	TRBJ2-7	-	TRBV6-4	CASSRDFLSEQYF	TGTGCCAGCTCGAGGGACTTCCTCAGCGAGCAGTACTTC
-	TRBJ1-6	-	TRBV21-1	CGEQRDRANSPLHF	TGTGGGGAGCAGCGGGACAGGGCTAATTCACCCCTCCACTTT
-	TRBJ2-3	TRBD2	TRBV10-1	CASSVTSGADTQYF	TGCGCCAGCAGTGTCACTAGCGGGGCAGATACGCAGTATTTT
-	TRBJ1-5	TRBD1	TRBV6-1	CASSFGDRENQPQHF	TGTGCCAGCAGCTTCGGGGACAGAGAAAATCAGCCCCAGCATTTT
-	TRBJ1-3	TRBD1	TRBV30	CAWSRGYSGNTIYF	TGTGCCTGGAGCAGGGGGTACTCTGGAAACACCATATATTTT
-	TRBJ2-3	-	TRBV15	CATSRDVADTQYF	TGTGCCACCAGCAGAGATGTCGCAGATACGCAGTATTTT
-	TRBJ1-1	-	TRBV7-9	CASSHPGNARTEAFF	TGTGCCAGCAGCCACCCCGGGAATGCGCGCACTGAAGCTTTCTTT
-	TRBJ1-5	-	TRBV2	CASRNTNQPQHF	TGTGCCAGCAGGAACACGAATCAGCCCCAGCATTTT
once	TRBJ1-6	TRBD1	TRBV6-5	CASSYSRTGSSSPLHF	TGTGCCAGCAGTTACTCAAGGACAGGGTCTAGCTCACCCCTCCACTTT
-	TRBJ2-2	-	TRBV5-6	CASSRPPGANTGELFF	TGTGCCAGCAGCCGCCCCCCGGGGGCGAACACCGGGGAGCTGTTTTTT
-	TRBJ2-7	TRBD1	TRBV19	CASRPETGGSYEQYF	TGTGCCAGTCGGCCTGAGACAGGGGGATCCTACGAGCAGTACTTC
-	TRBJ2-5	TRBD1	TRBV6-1	CASSPEATGETQYF	TGTGCCAGCAGTCCGGAGGCGACAGGGGAGACCCAGTACTTC
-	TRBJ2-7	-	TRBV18	CASSPTLTNSYEQYF	TGTGCCAGCTCACCCACTCTCACGAACTCCTACGAGCAGTACTTC
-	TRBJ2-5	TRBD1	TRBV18	CASSGTAQETQYF	TGTGCCAGCTCAGGGACAGCCCAAGAGACCCAGTACTTC
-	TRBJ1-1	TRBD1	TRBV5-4	CASSLRQGPTEAFF	TGTGCCAGCAGCCTCCGACAGGGGCCCACTGAAGCTTTCTTT
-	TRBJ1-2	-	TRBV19	CASSIGSSENYGYTF	TGTGCCAGTAGTATAGGGAGTTCTGAGAACTATGGCTACACCTTC
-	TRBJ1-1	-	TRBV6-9	CARKFSGNMNTEAFF	TGTGCCAGAAAATTCTCAGGGAACATGAACACTGAAGCTTTCTTT
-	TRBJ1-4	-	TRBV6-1	CASSEGVAGGRIKLFF	TGTGCCAGCAGTGAAGGCGTGGCCGGAGGAAGGATAAAACTGTTTTTT
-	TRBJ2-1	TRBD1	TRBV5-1	CASRSRDRVYNEQFF	TGCGCCAGCAGGTCCCGGGACAGGGTATACAATGAGCAGTTCTTC
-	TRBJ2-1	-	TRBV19	CASSTGSTYNEQFF	TGTGCCAGTAGTACAGGGTCGACCTACAATGAGCAGTTCTTC
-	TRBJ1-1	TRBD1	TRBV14	CASSPPRNRGRATEAFF	TGTGCCAGCAGCCCTCCCCGCAACAGGGGGCGGGCCACTGAAGCTTTCTTT
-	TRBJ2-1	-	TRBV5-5	CASSTQGSGHNEQFF	TGTGCCAGCAGCACCCAGGGTTCGGGTCACAATGAGCAGTTCTTC
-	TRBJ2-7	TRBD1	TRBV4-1	CASSQKGQELYEQYF	TGCGCCAGCAGCCAAAAGGGACAGGAGCTCTACGAGCAGTACTTC
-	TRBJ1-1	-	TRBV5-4	CASSLQGVNTEAFF	TGTGCCAGCAGCTTGCAGGGTGTGAACACTGAAGCTTTCTTT
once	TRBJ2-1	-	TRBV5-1	CASSSGAGGYNEQFF	TGCGCCAGCAGCTCCGGGGCCGGGGGCTACAATGAGCAGTTCTTC
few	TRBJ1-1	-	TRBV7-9	CASSSRPNTEAFF	TGTGCCAGCAGCTCTAGACCCAACACTGAAGCTTTCTTT
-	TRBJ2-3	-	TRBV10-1	CASSRGTDTQYF	TGCGCCAGCAGTCGGGGGACAGATACGCAGTATTTT
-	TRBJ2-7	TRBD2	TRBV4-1	CASSFSGGNYEQYF	TGCGCCAGCAGTTTCAGCGGGGGGAACTACGAGCAGTACTTC
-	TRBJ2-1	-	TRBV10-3	CAIRRTVNEQFF	TGTGCCATCAGGCGGACAGTAAATGAGCAGTTCTTC
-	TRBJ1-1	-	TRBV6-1	CASSEAAQGMNTEAFF	TGTGCCAGCAGTGAAGCCGCACAGGGCATGAACACTGAAGCTTTCTTT
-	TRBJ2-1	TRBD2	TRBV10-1	CASSESRGLRNEQFF	TGCGCCAGCAGTGAGTCGCGGGGGTTAAGGAATGAGCAGTTCTTC
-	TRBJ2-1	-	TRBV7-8	CASSRRGFDEQFF	TGTGCCAGCAGCAGGAGAGGATTCGATGAGCAGTTCTTC